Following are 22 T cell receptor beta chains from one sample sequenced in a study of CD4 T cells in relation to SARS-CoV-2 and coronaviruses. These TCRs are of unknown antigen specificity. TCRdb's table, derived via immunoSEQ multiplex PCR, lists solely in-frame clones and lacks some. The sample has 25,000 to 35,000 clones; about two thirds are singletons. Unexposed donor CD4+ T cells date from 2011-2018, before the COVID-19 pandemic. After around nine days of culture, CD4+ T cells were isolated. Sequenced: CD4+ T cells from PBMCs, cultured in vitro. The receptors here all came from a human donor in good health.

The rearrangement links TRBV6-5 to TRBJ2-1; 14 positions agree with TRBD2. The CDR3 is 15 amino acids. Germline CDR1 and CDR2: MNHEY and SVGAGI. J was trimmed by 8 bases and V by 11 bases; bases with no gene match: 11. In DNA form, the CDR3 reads TGTGCCTCAAGGCCGGGACTAGCGGGGGTAGATGAGCAGTTCTTC. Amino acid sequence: CASRPGLAGVDEQFF.

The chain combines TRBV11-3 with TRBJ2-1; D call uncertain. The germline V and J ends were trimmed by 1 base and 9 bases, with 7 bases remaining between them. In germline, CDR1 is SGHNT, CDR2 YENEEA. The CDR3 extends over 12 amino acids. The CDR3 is CASSLGWGEQFF. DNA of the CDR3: TGTGCCAGCAGCTTAGGTTGGGGTGAGCAGTTCTTC.

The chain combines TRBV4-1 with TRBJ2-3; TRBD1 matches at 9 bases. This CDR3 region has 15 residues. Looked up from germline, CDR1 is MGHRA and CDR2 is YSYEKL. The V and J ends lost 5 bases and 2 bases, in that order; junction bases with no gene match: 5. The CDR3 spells CASSWGQGNTDTQYF. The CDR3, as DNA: TGCGCCAGCAGCTGGGGACAGGGAAACACAGATACGCAGTATTTT.

The CDR3 DNA sequence: TGTGCCAGCTCACCCGAGGGACAGAACTCCTACGAGCAGTACTTC. Translating it yields CASSPEGQNSYEQYF. The rearrangement links TRBV18 to TRBJ2-7; 7 bases are a match to TRBD1. V lost 3 bases and J lost 0; bases outside the gene matches: 5. The CDR3 has 15 amino acids. CDR1 and CDR2 from the germline V gene are KGHSH and LQKENI.

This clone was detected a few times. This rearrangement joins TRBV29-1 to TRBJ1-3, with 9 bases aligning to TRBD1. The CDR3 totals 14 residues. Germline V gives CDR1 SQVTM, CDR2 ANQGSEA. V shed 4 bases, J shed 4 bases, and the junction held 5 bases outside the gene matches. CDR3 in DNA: TGCAGCGTTGTTAACAGGGGGCCAGGAAACACCATATATTTT. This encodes CSVVNRGPGNTIYF.

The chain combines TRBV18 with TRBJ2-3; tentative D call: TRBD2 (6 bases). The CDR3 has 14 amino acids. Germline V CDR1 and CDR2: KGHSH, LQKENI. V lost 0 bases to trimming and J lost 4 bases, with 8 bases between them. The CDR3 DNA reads TGTGCCAGCTCACCACCGGGGACTCCAGATACGCAGTATTTT. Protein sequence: CASSPPGTPDTQYF.

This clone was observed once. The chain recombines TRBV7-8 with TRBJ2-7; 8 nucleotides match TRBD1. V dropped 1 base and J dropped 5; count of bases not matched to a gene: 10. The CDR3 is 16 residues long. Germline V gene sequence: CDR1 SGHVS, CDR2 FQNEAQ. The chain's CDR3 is CASSLVVGQVNHEQYF. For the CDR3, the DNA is TGTGCCAGCAGCTTAGTAGTGGGACAGGTGAACCACGAGCAGTACTTC.

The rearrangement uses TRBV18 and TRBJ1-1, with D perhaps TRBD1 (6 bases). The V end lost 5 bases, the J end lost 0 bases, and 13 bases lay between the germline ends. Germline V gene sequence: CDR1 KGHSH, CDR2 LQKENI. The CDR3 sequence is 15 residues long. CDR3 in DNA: TGTGCCAGCTCAATTCGGGACACGATGAACACTGAAGCTTTCTTT. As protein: CASSIRDTMNTEAFF.

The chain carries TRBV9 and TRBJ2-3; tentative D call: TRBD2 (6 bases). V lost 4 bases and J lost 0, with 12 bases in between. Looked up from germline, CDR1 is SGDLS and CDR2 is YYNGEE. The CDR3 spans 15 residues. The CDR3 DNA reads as TGTGCCAGCAGCAAAACTAGCCTGAGCACAGATACGCAGTATTTT. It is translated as CASSKTSLSTDTQYF.

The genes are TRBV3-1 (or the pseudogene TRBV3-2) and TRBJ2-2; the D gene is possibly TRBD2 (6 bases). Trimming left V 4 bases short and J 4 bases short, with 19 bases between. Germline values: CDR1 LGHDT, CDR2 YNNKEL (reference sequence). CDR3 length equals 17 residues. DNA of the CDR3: TGTGCCAGCAGCCGGACCCGGGACTCACTGGGCACCGGGGAGCTGTTTTTT. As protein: CASSRTRDSLGTGELFF.

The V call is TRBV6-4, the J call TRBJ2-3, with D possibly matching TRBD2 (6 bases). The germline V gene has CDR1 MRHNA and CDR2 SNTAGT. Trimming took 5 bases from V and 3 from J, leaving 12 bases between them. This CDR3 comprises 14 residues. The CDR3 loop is CASSWTIETDTQYF. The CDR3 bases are TGTGCCAGCAGTTGGACTATCGAGACAGATACGCAGTATTTT.

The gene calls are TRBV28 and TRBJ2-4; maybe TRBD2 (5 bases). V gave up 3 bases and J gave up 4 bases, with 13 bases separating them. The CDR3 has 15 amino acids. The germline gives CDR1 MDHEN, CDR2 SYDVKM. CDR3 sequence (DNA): TGTGCCAGCAGTTTTGTCGGACTGGATAAAAACATTCAGTACTTC. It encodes CASSFVGLDKNIQYF. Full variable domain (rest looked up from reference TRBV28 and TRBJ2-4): DVKVTQSSRYLVKRTGEKVFLECVQDMDHENMFWYRQDPGLGLRLIYFSYDVKMKEKGDIPEGYSVSREKKERFSLILESASTNQTSMYLCASSFVGLDKNIQYFGAGTRLSVL.

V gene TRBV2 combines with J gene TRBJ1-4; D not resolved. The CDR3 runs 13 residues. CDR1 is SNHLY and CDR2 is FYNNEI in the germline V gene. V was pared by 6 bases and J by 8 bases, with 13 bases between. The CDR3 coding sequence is TGTGCCAGCAGGCAGGTCTTAAAGGAAAAACTGTTTTTT. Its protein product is CASRQVLKEKLFF.

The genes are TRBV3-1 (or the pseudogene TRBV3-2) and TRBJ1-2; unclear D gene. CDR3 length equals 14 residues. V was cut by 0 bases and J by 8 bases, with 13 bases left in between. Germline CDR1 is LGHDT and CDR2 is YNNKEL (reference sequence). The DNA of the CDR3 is TGTGCCAGCAGCCAAGATTCGGGGTATCTGGGCTACACCTTC. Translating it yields CASSQDSGYLGYTF.

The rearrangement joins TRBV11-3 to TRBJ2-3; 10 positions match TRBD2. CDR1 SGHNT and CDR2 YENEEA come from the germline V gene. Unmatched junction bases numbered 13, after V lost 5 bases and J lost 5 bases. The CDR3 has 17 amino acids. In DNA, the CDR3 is TGTGCCAGCAGCCCAGGACTAGCGGAGCCGGGAGTAGATACGCAGTATTTT. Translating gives CASSPGLAEPGVDTQYF. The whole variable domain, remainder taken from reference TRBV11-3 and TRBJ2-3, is EAGVVQSPRYKIIEKKQPVAFWCNPISGHNTLYWYLQNLGQGPELLIRYENEEAVDDSQLPKDRFSAERLKGVDSTLKIQPAELGDSAVYLCASSPGLAEPGVDTQYFGPGTRLTVL.

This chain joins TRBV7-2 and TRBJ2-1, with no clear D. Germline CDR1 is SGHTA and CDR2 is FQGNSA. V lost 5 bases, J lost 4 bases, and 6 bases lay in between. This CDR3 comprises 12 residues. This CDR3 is CASSVGYNEQFF. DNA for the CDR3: TGTGCCAGCAGCGTAGGATACAATGAGCAGTTCTTC.

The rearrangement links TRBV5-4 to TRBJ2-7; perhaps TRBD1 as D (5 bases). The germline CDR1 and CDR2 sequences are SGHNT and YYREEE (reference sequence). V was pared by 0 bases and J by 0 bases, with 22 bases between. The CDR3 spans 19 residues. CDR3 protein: CASSLGQGGYTPSSYEQYF. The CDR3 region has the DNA TGTGCCAGCAGCTTGGGGCAGGGTGGATACACACCGAGCTCCTACGAGCAGTACTTC.

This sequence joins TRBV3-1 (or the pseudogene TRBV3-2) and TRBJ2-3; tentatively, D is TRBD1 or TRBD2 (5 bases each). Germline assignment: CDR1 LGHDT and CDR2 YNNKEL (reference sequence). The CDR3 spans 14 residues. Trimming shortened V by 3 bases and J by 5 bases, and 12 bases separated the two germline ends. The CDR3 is CASSQAGTQDTQYF. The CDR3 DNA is TGTGCCAGCAGCCAGGCAGGGACGCAAGATACGCAGTATTTT.

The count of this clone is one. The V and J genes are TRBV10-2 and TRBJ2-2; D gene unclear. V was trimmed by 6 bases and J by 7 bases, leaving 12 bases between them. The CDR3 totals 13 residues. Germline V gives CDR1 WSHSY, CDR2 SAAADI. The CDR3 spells CASRETTGGELFF. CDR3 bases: TGCGCCAGCAGAGAAACAACGGGCGGGGAGCTGTTTTTT.

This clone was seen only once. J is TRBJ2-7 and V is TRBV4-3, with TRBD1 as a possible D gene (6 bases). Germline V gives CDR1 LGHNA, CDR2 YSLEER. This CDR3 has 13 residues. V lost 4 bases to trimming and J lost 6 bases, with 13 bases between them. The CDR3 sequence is CASSRNRAIEQYF. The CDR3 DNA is TGCGCCAGCAGCCGGAACAGGGCTATCGAGCAGTACTTC.

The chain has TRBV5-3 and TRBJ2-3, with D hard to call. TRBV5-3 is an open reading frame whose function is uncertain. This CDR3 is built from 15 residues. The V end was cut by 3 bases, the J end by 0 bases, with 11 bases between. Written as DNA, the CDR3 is TGTGCCAGAAGCTCGAAACATCCTAGCACAGATACGCAGTATTTT. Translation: CARSSKHPSTDTQYF.

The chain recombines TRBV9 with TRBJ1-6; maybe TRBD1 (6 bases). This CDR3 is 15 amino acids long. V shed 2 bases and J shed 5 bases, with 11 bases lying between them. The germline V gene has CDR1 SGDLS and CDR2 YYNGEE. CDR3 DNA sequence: TGTGCCAGCAGCGTTTCAGGGGTCGATAATTCACCCCTCCACTTT. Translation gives CASSVSGVDNSPLHF.